The 14 T cell receptor beta chains below come from one sample, sequenced in a study of control samples from healthy donors and cancer patients. Produced via immunoSEQ multiplex PCR; TCRdb's table is partial and in-frame only. The sample lists about 130,000 clones; approximately 90% were seen once. The specimen sequenced was blood. Receptors originate from a man aged 18 to 30 in good health.

In its sample, this clone was seen once. The V and J genes are TRBV7-3 and TRBJ1-1, with D possibly matching TRBD1 (5 bases). The length of the CDR3 is 14 residues. CDR1 and CDR2 (germline): SGHTA, FQGTGA. Trimming stripped 5 bases from V and 1 base from J, with 11 bases between. The CDR3 nucleotides read TGTGCCAGCAGCGTAGACAGTTCGAACACTGAAGCTTTCTTT. It codes for CASSVDSSNTEAFF.

The chain employs TRBV18 and TRBJ1-1; D perhaps matches TRBD1 (6 bases). The CDR3 sequence is 14 residues long. The germline gives CDR1 KGHSH, CDR2 LQKENI. Trimming stripped 5 bases from V and 4 bases from J, with 14 bases between. The CDR3 loop is CASSTQGKGTEAFF. For the CDR3, the DNA is TGTGCCAGCTCAACACAGGGTAAGGGCACTGAAGCTTTCTTT.

This chain uses TRBV5-1 with TRBJ2-2; 9 bases map to TRBD2. After removal of 0 bases from V and 6 bases from J, the junction contained 6 bases not matched to a gene. CDR3 length: 16 amino acids. The germline CDR1 and CDR2 sequences are SGHRS and YFSETQ. DNA for the CDR3: TGCGCCAGCAGCTTGGTGCGGGGGGGAACCCCCGGGGAGCTGTTTTTT. Its translation: CASSLVRGGTPGELFF.

The chain has TRBV5-1 and TRBJ1-2, with 7 bases fitting TRBD1. From germline, CDR1 is SGHRS and CDR2 YFSETQ. This CDR3 is built from 16 residues. V shed 2 bases, J shed 3 bases, and the junction held 10 bases outside the gene matches. CDR3 region: CASSLPPGQRDYGYTF. The CDR3 DNA reads TGCGCCAGCAGCTTACCCCCGGGACAGAGGGACTATGGCTACACCTTC.

The V gene is TRBV29-1, the J gene TRBJ2-3; the match to TRBD2 covers 9 bases. Trimming took 7 bases from V and 3 from J; bases not matched to a gene: 11. The CDR3 totals 15 residues. Germline values: CDR1 SQVTM, CDR2 ANQGSEA. CDR3 in DNA: TGCAGCGCTGGAGGGCGGACTAGCGCGACAGATACGCAGTATTTT. Translated, it gives CSAGGRTSATDTQYF.

The chain has TRBV6-5 and TRBJ1-1; D gene unclear. Germline assignment: CDR1 MNHEY and CDR2 SVGAGI. V was clipped by 2 bases and J by 4 bases, with 8 bases between them. The CDR3 totals 13 residues. CDR3 nucleotide sequence: TGTGCCAGCAGTTACCGCGGTCGCACTGAAGCTTTCTTT. Translation: CASSYRGRTEAFF.

This chain links TRBV7-9 with TRBJ1-1; no clear D gene. The V end lost 0 bases, the J end lost 1 base, and 9 bases lay between the germline ends. This CDR3 spans 15 amino acids. Germline V gene data show CDR1 as SEHNR and CDR2 as FQNEAQ (reference sequence). Written as DNA, the CDR3 is TGTGCCAGCAGCTTAGCGCTCTCAGCGAACACTGAAGCTTTCTTT. Protein sequence: CASSLALSANTEAFF.

The V and J genes are TRBV11-2 and TRBJ1-6; D is uncertain. In germline, CDR1 is SGHAT, CDR2 FQNNGV. V was shortened by 5 bases and J by 7 bases, with 6 bases between the two germline ends. The CDR3 is made up of 12 amino acids. The CDR3 DNA reads as TGTGCCAGCAGCCGATGGAATTCACCCCTCCACTTT. Translating gives CASSRWNSPLHF.

This clone has a handful of counts. The J gene is TRBJ2-2, the V gene TRBV6-1; 10 positions match TRBD2. The V gene's germline CDR1 is MNHNS and CDR2 SASEGT. CDR3 length equals 16 residues. Trimming removed 5 bases from V and 5 bases from J; junction bases left unmatched: 8. The CDR3 region is CASSKGLAEKTGELFF. The CDR3 coding sequence is TGTGCCAGCAGTAAAGGACTAGCGGAGAAAACCGGGGAGCTGTTTTTT.

The chain uses TRBV2 and TRBJ2-1; unclear D gene. Germline-derived CDR1 and CDR2 are SNHLY and FYNNEI. CDR3 length: 11 residues. The V gene lost 4 bases and the J gene lost 10 bases, with 8 bases spanning the gap. The CDR3 DNA is TGTGCCAGCAGTGGTCAGACCGAGCAGTTCTTC. It yields the protein CASSGQTEQFF.

This chain uses TRBV4-2 with TRBJ2-3; TRBD1 might be the D (6 bases). The germline V gene encodes CDR1 LGHNA and CDR2 YNFKEQ. V lost 0 bases and J 0 bases, leaving 10 bases between the germline ends. The CDR3 is 16 amino acids. The CDR3 DNA follows: TGTGCCAGCAGCCAAGATCAGGGGTTGAGCACAGATACGCAGTATTTT. Its translation is CASSQDQGLSTDTQYF.

The table lists this clone with a count of one. Here the CDR3 reads CASSPQGQGFYEQYF. The CDR3 nucleotides are TGTGCCAGCAGCCCACAGGGACAGGGTTTCTACGAGCAGTACTTC. The chain is built from TRBV6-5 and TRBJ2-7; 9 bases agree with TRBD1. V trimming: 6 bases; J trimming: 3 bases; junction bases outside the gene matches: 9. Germline CDR1 MNHEY, CDR2 SVGAGI. The length of the CDR3 is 15 residues.

This clone was seen just once. This chain connects TRBV30 to TRBJ2-1; 9 positions match TRBD2. V shed 3 bases, J shed 7 bases, and the junction held 7 bases outside the gene matches. Germline assignment: CDR1 GTSNPN and CDR2 SVGIG (reference sequence). The CDR3 totals 14 residues. The CDR3 is CAWRAGGPGNEQFF. CDR3 sequence (DNA): TGTGCCTGGAGGGCGGGGGGGCCAGGGAATGAGCAGTTCTTC.

V usage is TRBV5-6 and J usage is TRBJ1-5, with D hard to call. The CDR3 length is 16 residues. The germline CDR1 and CDR2 sequences are SGHDT and YYEEEE. V dropped 1 base and J dropped 2 bases, with 13 bases sitting between them. The CDR3 nucleotides read TGTGCCAGCAGCTTGAGGACCCGGTGGGGCAATCAGCCCCAGCATTTT. It translates to CASSLRTRWGNQPQHF.